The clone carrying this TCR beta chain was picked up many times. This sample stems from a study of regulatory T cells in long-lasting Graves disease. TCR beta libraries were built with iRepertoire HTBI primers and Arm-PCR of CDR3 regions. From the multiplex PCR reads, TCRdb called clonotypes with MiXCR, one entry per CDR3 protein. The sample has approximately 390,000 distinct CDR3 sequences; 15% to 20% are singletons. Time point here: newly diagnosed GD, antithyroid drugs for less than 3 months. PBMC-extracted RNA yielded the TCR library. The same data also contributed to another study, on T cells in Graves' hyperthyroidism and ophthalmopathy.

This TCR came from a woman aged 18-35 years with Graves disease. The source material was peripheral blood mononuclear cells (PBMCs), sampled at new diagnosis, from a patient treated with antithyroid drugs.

CDR3 sequence (DNA): TGTGCCAGCAGCCACCGAACTGGACAGGGTAGGCGGTATCACGAGCAGTACTTC. Its translation: CASSHRTGQGRRYHEQYF. This chain uses TRBV3-1 with TRBJ2-7; 8 bases fit TRBD1. The CDR3 has 18 residues. J lost 5 bases, V lost 3 bases, and 18 bases had no gene match. Looked up from germline, CDR1 is LGHDT and CDR2 is YNNKEL (reference sequence).